This T cell receptor beta chain was recovered during a study of blood T cell repertoires in COVID-19. Study as a whole: Acute-phase and convalescent COVID-19 samples originated in the United States, Italy and Spain. The analysed material was cDNA or gDNA that came from T cells, B-cell-depleted T cells, or PBMCs.

In the study's own analysis: Amplification of reference gene primers provided the estimated nucleated cell counts. Method: immunoSEQ multiplex PCR; TCRdb's copy keeps in-frame clones and lacks some. From that table come the V and J calls and clone size; the DNA was used to work out D and trimming. The sample has 300,000 to 400,000 clones, about nine tenths seen once; the top ten hold about 6%. V lost 0 bases, J lost 4 bases, and 13 bases lay in between. The CDR3 spans 15 residues. Germline V CDR1 and CDR2: SGHRS, YFSETQ. Seattle-derived patients entered the study during active infection and were followed longitudinally.

The receptor comes from a woman aged 45-65 years with COVID-19, enrolled during active disease. Sequenced input: peripheral blood. This rearrangement joins TRBV5-1 to TRBJ1-1, with D maybe TRBD1 (5 bases). CDR3 bases: TGCGCCAGCAGCTTGGGGCACGGGGGGAGCACTGAAGCTTTCTTT. This codes for CASSLGHGGSTEAFF.